Presented here are 9 T cell receptor beta chains from one specimen sequenced in a study of CD8 T cells in ankylosing spondylitis. TCRdb itself ran the 5' RACE reads through MiXCR, one entry per CDR3 protein. The top ten hold approximately 1% of the sample, which has roughly 440,000 distinct CDR3 sequences, roughly 18% seen once. Their recognized antigens are unknown. Study observations and caveats: Seemingly distinctive of ankylosing spondylitis blood was a TCR beta motif formed by eight highly homologous variants.

Specimen: blood, either unsorted or a sorted T cell fraction (not recorded which). These receptors came from a male donor with ankylosing spondylitis.

The genes are TRBV28 and TRBJ2-7; D uncertain. The V end was cut by 2 bases, the J end by 5 bases, with 10 bases between. Looked up from germline, CDR1 is MDHEN and CDR2 is SYDVKM. The CDR3 extends over 13 amino acids. CDR3 coding DNA: TGTGCCAGCAGTTTAAATTCGAACAACGAGCAGTACTTC. Translated: CASSLNSNNEQYF.

There are a few counts of this clonotype. The chain carries TRBV29-1 and TRBJ2-7, with TRBD2 matching 13 bases. Germline lookup yields CDR1 SQVTM and CDR2 ANQGSEA. The CDR3 has 16 residues. Losses at the gene ends were 6 bases for V and 1 base for J; bases not matched to a gene: 9. The CDR3 coding sequence is TGCAGCGTGGGCGGGACTAGCGGGATTTTTTCCTACGAGCAGTACTTC. Encoded protein: CSVGGTSGIFSYEQYF.

This clonotype was picked up a small number of times. The rearrangement uses TRBV3-1 and TRBJ2-2, with TRBD2 matching 7 bases. CDR1 LGHDT and CDR2 YNNKEL come from the germline V gene (reference sequence). This CDR3 spans 18 amino acids. The ends lost 3 bases at V and 0 bases at J; junction bases unmatched: 10. The CDR3 nucleotides are TGTGCCAGCAGCCAGATCTCAGCGGGAAGCGCGAACACCGGGGAGCTGTTTTTT. Amino acids: CASSQISAGSANTGELFF. Together with reference TRBV3-1 and TRBJ2-2, the CDR3 gives the full variable domain: DTAVSQTPKYLVTQMGNDKSIKCEQNLGHDTMYWYKQDSKKFLKIMFSYNNKELIINETVPNRFSPKSPDKAHLNLHINSLELGDSAVYFCASSQISAGSANTGELFFGEGSRLTVL.

This clonotype was counted a few times. The chain combines TRBV29-1 with TRBJ2-1; D call uncertain. V was trimmed by 3 bases and J by 8 bases, leaving 11 bases between them. This CDR3 spans 12 amino acids. Germline loops: CDR1 SQVTM, CDR2 ANQGSEA. The DNA of the CDR3 is TGCAGCGTTGACGGGCGCAGCGATGAGCAGTTCTTC. Protein: CSVDGRSDEQFF.

This chain joins TRBV3-1 and TRBJ2-2; D unresolved. V lost 1 base to trimming and J lost 7 bases, with 13 bases between them. The germline V gene encodes CDR1 LGHDT and CDR2 YNNKEL (reference sequence). The CDR3 length is 15 residues. The CDR3 bases are TGTGCCAGCAGCCAAGGGGCCCGGGTTAGCGGGGAGCTGTTTTTT. It yields the protein CASSQGARVSGELFF.

V usage is TRBV6-1 and J usage is TRBJ1-2; the match to TRBD1 covers 8 bases. The V gene's germline CDR1 is MNHNS and CDR2 SASEGT. J gave up 4 bases and V 8 bases, and 12 bases lay outside the gene matches. CDR3 size: 15 residues. CDR3 sequence reads: CASSLGQGAIYGYTF. The DNA of the CDR3 is TGTGCCAGCTCCCTCGGGCAGGGGGCGATCTATGGCTACACCTTC.

The table lists this clonotype with a few counts. The chain recombines TRBV21-1 with TRBJ2-2; the table's D gene call, TRBD1, was not cross checked with the DNA. TRBV21-1 is labeled a pseudogene. The CDR3 is 14 amino acids. The CDR3 here is CARYQGASTGELFF. CDR3 bases: TGTGCCAGATATCAGGGGGCTAGCACCGGGGAGCTGTTTTTT.

A few counts support this clonotype. The gene calls are TRBV25-1 and TRBJ2-1, with D perhaps assigned TRBD1 or TRBD2 (5 bases each). CDR1 is MGHDK, CDR2 SYGVNS, per germline. The CDR3 runs to 16 residues. V lost 3 bases and J lost 7, with 19 bases in between. CDR3 sequence reads: CASSDRGSAFGNEQFF. The CDR3 coding sequence is TGTGCCAGCAGTGACCGGGGCAGTGCCTTTGGGAATGAGCAGTTCTTC. Full variable domain (outside the CDR3, taken from reference TRBV25-1 and TRBJ2-1): EADIYQTPRYLVIGTGKKITLECSQTMGHDKMYWYQQDPGMELHLIHYSYGVNSTEKGDLSSESTVSRIRTEHFPLTLESARPSHTSQYLCASSDRGSAFGNEQFFGPGTRLTVL.

The chain combines TRBV12-3 or TRBV12-4 with TRBJ2-3, with D tentatively TRBD2 (6 bases). V lost 5 bases and J lost 5, with 20 bases in between. The CDR3 is made up of 16 amino acids. CDR3 nucleotide sequence: TGTGCCAGCAGTACCCCACCTAGCCCCGGGGGAGATACGCAGTATTTT. This sequence encodes CASSTPPSPGGDTQYF.